This T cell receptor (beta chain) was recorded in a study of T-cell reconstitution after alpha-beta-depleted transplantation in children. Overall study results and limits: The origin of alpha-beta T cells about two months after transplant was reportedly several hundred expanded graft clones. Diversity and T-cell counts at one year after transplant derived mostly from new T cells.

The CDR3 is 13 amino acids. The V segment lost 5 bases and the J segment 10 bases; nucleotides outside the gene matches: 6. Germline V gene lookup returns CDR1 SEHNR and CDR2 FQNEAQ (reference sequence). Preparation of the TCRbeta library involved a method that used unique molecular identifiers. MiXCR, applied by TCRdb to the PCR reads, yields one record per CDR3 protein. Among about 540,000 distinct CDR3 sequences listed, 27% were seen once. Of note for this clonotype: Its antigen is not identified.

The receptor was derived from a boy under two years old with Wiskott-Aldrich syndrome, due to receive a stem cell transplant. This chain uses TRBV7-9 with TRBJ2-3, with 10 bases that match TRBD2. Sample: PBMCs, taken before TCRalphabeta/CD19-depleted stem cell transplant. In nucleotides, the CDR3 is TGTGCCAGCAGCGCTAGCGGGAGTGATTCGCAGTATTTT. Translation gives CASSASGSDSQYF.